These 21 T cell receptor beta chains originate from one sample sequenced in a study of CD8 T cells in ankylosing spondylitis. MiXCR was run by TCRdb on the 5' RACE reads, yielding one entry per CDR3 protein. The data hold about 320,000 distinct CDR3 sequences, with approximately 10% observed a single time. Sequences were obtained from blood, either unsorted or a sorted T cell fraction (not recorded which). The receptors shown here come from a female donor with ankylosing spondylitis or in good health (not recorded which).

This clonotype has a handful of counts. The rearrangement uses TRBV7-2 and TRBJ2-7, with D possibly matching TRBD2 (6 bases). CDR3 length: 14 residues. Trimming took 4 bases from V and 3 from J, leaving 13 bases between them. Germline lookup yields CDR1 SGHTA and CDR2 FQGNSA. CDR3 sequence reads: CASSYDRGSYEQYF. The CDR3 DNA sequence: TGTGCCAGCAGCTACGACCGGGGGAGCTACGAGCAGTACTTC. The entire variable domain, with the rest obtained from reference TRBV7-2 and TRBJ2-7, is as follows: GAGVSQSPSNKVTEKGKDVELRCDPISGHTALYWYRQSLGQGLEFLIYFQGNSAPDKSGLPSDRFSAERTGGSVSTLTIQRTQQEDSAVYLCASSYDRGSYEQYFGPGTRLTVT.

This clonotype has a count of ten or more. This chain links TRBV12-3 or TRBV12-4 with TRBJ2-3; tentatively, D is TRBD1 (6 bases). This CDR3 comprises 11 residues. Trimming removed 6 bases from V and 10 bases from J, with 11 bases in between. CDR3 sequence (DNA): TGTGCCAGCAGACGGACAGAGGCGCAGTATTTT. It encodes CASRRTEAQYF.

CDR3 DNA sequence: TGTGCCAGCATAGGTCAGCGTGGCGAGAGGAGCAATCAGCCCCAGCATTTT. Its translation is CASIGQRGERSNQPQHF. The chain combines TRBV6-1 with TRBJ1-5; D not resolved. CDR3 length: 17 amino acids. Germline loops: CDR1 MNHNS, CDR2 SASEGT. V lost 7 bases to trimming and J lost 1 base, with 20 bases between them.

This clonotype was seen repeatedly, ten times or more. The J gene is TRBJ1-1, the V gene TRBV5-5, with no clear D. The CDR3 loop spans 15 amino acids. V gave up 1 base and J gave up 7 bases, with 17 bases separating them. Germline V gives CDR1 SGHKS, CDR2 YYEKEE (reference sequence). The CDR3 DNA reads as TGTGCCAGCAGCTTGAGGGCCAGCTTTAGTGATGAAGCTTTCTTT. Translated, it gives CASSLRASFSDEAFF. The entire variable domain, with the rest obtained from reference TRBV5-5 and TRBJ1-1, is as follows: DAGVTQSPTHLIKTRGQQVTLRCSPISGHKSVSWYQQVLGQGPQFIFQYYEKEERGRGNFPDRFSARQFPNYSSELNVNALLLGDSALYLCASSLRASFSDEAFFGQGTRLTVV.

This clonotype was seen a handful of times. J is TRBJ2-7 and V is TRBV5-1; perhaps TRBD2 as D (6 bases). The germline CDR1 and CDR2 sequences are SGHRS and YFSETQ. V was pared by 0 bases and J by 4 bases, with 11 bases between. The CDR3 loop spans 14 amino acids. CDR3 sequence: CASSLDGLPYEQYF. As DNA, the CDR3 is TGCGCCAGCAGCTTGGATGGACTACCTTACGAGCAGTACTTC. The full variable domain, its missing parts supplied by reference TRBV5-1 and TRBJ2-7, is KAGVTQTPRYLIKTRGQQVTLSCSPISGHRSVSWYQQTPGQGLQFLFEYFSETQRNKGNFPGRFSGRQFSNSRSEMNVSTLELGDSALYLCASSLDGLPYEQYFGPGTRLTVT.

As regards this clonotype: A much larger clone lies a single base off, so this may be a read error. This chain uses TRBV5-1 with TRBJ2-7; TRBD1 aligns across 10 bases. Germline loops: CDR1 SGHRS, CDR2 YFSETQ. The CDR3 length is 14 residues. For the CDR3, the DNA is TGCGCCAGCAGCGCTGGGACAGGGGATTACGAGCTGTACTTC. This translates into CASSAGTGDYELYF.

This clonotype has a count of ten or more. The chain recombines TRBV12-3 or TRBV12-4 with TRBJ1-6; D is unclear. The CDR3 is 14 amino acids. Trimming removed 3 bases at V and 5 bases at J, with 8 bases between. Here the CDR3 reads CASSLGSDNSPLHF. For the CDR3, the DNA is TGTGCCAGCAGTTTGGGCAGTGATAATTCACCCCTCCACTTT.

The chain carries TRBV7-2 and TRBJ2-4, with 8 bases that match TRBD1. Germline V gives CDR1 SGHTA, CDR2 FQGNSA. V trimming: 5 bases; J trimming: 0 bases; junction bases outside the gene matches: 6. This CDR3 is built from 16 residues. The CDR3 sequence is CASSPRTGLAKNIQYF. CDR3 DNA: TGTGCCAGCAGCCCTCGGACAGGGTTAGCCAAAAACATTCAGTACTTC.

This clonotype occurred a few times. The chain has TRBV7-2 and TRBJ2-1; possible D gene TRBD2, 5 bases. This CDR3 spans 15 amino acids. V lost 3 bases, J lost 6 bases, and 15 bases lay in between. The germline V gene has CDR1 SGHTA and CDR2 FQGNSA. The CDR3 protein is CASSFQPDWSNEQFF. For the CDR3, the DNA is TGTGCCAGCAGCTTCCAACCGGACTGGAGCAATGAGCAGTTCTTC.

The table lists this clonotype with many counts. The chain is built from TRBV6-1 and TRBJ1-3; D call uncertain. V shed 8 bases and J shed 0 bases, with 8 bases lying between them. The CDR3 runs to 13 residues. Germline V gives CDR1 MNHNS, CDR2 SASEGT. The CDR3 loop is CASPPDSGNTIYF. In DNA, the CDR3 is TGTGCCAGCCCCCCCGACTCTGGAAACACCATATATTTT.

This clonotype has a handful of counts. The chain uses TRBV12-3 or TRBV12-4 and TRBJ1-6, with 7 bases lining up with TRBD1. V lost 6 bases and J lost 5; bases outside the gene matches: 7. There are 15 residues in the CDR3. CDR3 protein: CASSWDSMNNSPLHF. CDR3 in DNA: TGTGCCAGCAGCTGGGACAGTATGAATAATTCACCCCTCCACTTT.

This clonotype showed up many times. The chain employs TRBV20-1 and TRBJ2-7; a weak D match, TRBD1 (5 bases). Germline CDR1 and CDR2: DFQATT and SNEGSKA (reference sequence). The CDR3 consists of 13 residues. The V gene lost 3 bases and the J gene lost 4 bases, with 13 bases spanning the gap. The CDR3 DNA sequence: TGCAGTGCTAGGCGATCCTCAGGGTACGAGCAGTACTTC. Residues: CSARRSSGYEQYF.

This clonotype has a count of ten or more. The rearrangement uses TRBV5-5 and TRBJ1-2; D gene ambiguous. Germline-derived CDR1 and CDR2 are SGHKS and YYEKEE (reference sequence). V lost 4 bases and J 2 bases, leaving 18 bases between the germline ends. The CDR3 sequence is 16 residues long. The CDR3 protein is CASSKTPSGRNYGYTF. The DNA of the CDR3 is TGTGCCAGCAGCAAAACCCCGTCAGGTCGCAACTATGGCTACACCTTC.

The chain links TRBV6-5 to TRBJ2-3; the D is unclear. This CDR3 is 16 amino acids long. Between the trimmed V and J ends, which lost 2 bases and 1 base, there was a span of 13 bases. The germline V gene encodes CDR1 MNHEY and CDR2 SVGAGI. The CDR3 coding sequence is TGTGCCAGCAGTTACGGGCCCTTAACAGGCACAGATACGCAGTATTTT. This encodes CASSYGPLTGTDTQYF.

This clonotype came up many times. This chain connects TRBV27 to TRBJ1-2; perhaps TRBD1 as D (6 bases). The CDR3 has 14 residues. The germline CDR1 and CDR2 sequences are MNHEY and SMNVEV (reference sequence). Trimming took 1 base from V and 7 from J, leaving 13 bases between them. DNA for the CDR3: TGTGCCAGCAGTTTATATTCAGGGGCGGGTGGCTACACCTTC. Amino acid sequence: CASSLYSGAGGYTF.

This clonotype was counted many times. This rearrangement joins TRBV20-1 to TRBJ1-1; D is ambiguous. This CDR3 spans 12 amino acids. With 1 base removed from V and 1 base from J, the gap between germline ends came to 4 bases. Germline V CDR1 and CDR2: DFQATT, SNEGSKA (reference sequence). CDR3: CSARGQNTEAFF. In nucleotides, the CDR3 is TGCAGTGCTAGAGGACAGAACACTGAAGCTTTCTTT.

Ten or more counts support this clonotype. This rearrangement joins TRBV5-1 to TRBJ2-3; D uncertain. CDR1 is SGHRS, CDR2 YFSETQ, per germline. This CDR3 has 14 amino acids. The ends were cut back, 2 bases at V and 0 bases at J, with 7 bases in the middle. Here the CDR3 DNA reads TGCGCCAGCAGCTTTACCTCTAGCACAGATACGCAGTATTTT. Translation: CASSFTSSTDTQYF.

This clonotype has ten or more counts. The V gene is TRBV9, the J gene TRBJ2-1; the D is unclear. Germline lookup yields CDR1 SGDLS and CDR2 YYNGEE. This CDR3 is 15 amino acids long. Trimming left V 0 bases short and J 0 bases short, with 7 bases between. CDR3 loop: CASSVEDSSYNEQFF. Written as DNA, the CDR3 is TGTGCCAGCAGCGTAGAGGATTCCTCCTACAATGAGCAGTTCTTC.

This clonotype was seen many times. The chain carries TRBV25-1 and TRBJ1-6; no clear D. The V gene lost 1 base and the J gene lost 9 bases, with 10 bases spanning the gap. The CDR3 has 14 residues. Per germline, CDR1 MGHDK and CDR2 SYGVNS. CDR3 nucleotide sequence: TGTGCCAGCAGTGAATTCTATGGGGTTTCACCCCTCCACTTT. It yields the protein CASSEFYGVSPLHF.

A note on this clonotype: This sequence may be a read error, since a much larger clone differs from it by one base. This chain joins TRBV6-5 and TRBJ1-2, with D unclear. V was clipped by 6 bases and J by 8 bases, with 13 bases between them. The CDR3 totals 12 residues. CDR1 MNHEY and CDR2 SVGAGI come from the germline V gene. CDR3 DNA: TGTGCCAGCAGAGGGCGGTTGTGCGGCTACACCTTC. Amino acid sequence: CASRGRLCGYTF.

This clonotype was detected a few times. CDR3: CASRTGFNNSPLHF. CDR3 coding DNA: TGTGCCAGCAGGACGGGTTTTAATAATTCACCCCTCCACTTT. This chain connects TRBV12-3 or TRBV12-4 to TRBJ1-6; D gene unclear. Deletions cut 6 bases from V and 5 bases from J, with 11 bases between. The CDR3 contains 14 residues.